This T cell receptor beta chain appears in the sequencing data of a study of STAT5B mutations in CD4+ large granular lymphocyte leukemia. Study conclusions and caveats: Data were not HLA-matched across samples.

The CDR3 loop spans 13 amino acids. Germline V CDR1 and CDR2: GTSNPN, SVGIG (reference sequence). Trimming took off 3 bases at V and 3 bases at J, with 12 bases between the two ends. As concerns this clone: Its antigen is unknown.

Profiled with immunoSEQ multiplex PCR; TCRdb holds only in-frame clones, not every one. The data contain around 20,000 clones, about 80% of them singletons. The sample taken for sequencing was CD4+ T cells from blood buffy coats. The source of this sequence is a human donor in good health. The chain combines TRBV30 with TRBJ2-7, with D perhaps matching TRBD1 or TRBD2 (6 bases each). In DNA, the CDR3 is TGTGCCTGGAGGGTACAGGGAGGCTACGAGCAGTACTTC. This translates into CAWRVQGGYEQYF.